This T cell receptor beta chain was identified during a study of T-cell reconstitution after alpha-beta-depleted transplantation in children. This clonotype occurred a few times. CDR3 length: 16 residues. With V trimmed by 1 base and J by 6 bases, 5 bases remained unmatched. Germline CDR1 and CDR2: SGDLS and YYNGEE. Unique molecular identifiers featured in how the TCRbeta library was prepared. One entry per CDR3 protein, called by TCRdb with MiXCR from the PCR reads. The sample has around 25,000 distinct CDR3 sequences, roughly a sixth seen once; the top ten hold 35%. This chain links TRBV9 with TRBJ2-3; 13 nucleotides match TRBD2. Sequenced here: PBMCs, mostly from graft donor cells, sampled 60 days after TCRalphabeta/CD19-depleted stem cell transplant. This sequence originates from a male patient under 10 years old who had a stem cell transplant for acute lymphoblastic leukemia, so the T cells may come from the graft donor. CDR3 loop: CASSVTTSGRTDTQYF. The CDR3 region has the DNA TGTGCCAGCAGCGTAACGACTAGCGGGAGGACGGATACGCAGTATTTT.